This is a list of T cell receptor beta chains from one sample in a study of T cells after yellow fever vaccination. A single record per CDR3 protein comes from TCRdb applying MiXCR to the 5' RACE reads. In the table there are 500,000 to 550,000 distinct CDR3 sequences, 21% of which are singletons. Sequences were derived from PBMCs, sampled roughly 20 days after the first yellow fever vaccination. Receptors originate from a man in his late teens or twenties who received the YFV17D yellow fever vaccine. Each CDR3 is given with its conserved first and last residue. The D gene is left open where the match is weak. Rows give clone size only sometimes, using once, few, many, or a class for an expanded clone.

TRBV4-2	TRBJ1-1	.	few	TGTGCCAGCAGCCAAGGGATTTTAGCGAGCACTGAAGCTTTCTTT	CASSQGILASTEAFF
TRBV25-1	TRBJ1-2	.	.	TGTGCCAGCAGTGAACGGTGGGGATATGGCTACACCTTC	CASSERWGYGYTF
TRBV7-9	TRBJ1-1	.	once	TGTGCCAGCAGCTTAGCGAACCCCGTCGGGGGCGGCTTCCCTTTCTTT	CASSLANPVGGGFPFF
TRBV16	TRBJ1-6	.	.	TGTGCCAGCAGCCTCCATCAGCCTAATTCACCCCTCCACTTT	CASSLHQPNSPLHF
TRBV20-1	TRBJ2-7	.	.	TGCAGTGCTAGATATTGGGGCGAGCAGTACTTC	CSARYWGEQYF
TRBV7-2	TRBJ2-3	.	many	TGTGCCAGCAGTTTAGTGTCAGATACGCAGTATTTT	CASSLVSDTQYF
TRBV5-6	TRBJ1-4	.	few	TGTGCCAGCAGCTTGGCCAACGCGGGCAAGGGTTTT	CASSLANAGKGF
TRBV27	TRBJ2-7	.	few	TGTGCCAGCAGTTTTAGAGGGATCGACGAGCAGTACTTC	CASSFRGIDEQYF
TRBV4-3	TRBJ2-7	TRBD2	.	TGCGCCAGCAGCCAATCTAGCGGGGTGGGGACTGGCGAGCAGTACTTC	CASSQSSGVGTGEQYF
TRBV6-5	TRBJ2-7	TRBD2	few	TGTGCCAGCAGTTCCCTCGGGACTAGCGGGGTGTACGAGCAGTACTTC	CASSSLGTSGVYEQYF
TRBV5-1	TRBJ2-7	.	few	TGCGCCAGCAGCACGCTGTCAGCCGCCTACGAGCAGTACTTC	CASSTLSAAYEQYF
TRBV24-1	TRBJ1-1	.	.	TGTGCCACCCTATCGACGAACACTGAAGCTTTCTTT	CATLSTNTEAFF
TRBV6-5	TRBJ2-1	.	.	TGTGCCAGCGGTCGGGACGCTTCCTACAATGAGCAGTTCTTC	CASGRDASYNEQFF
TRBV5-5	TRBJ1-1	.	few	TGTGCCAGCAGCTTGTGGTCGGTGAACACTGAAGCTTTCTTT	CASSLWSVNTEAFF
TRBV18	TRBJ1-2	.	few	TGTGCCAGCTCACCATTTGCCGGTTCAGGGGACGGCTACACCTTC	CASSPFAGSGDGYTF
TRBV7-6	TRBJ1-1	TRBD1	few	TGTGCCAGCAGCTTAGGAGGTCGGGACAGGGTAAAGACTGAAGCTTTCTTT	CASSLGGRDRVKTEAFF
TRBV30	TRBJ1-1	.	.	TGTGCCTGGAGTGTAGTTCAGGGGTACACTGAAGCTTTCTTT	CAWSVVQGYTEAFF
TRBV7-2	TRBJ1-5	TRBD1	.	TGTGCCAGCAGCTTTGGGACAGTCAATCAGCCCCAGCATTTT	CASSFGTVNQPQHF
TRBV19	TRBJ2-7	.	.	TGTGCCAGTAGTATAGATCAGGGAGCCTACGAGCAGTACTTC	CASSIDQGAYEQYF
TRBV27	TRBJ1-1	.	many	TGTGCCAGCAGGGGGCGGTACACTGAAGCTTTCTTT	CASRGRYTEAFF
TRBV9	TRBJ2-2	.	few	TGTGCCAGCAGCGCCCCGCACGGGGGCGGGGAGCTGTTTTTT	CASSAPHGGGELFF
TRBV4-1	TRBJ1-6	TRBD1	.	TGCGCCAGCCGCCGGGACAGTTTTAATTCACCCCTCCACTTT	CASRRDSFNSPLHF
TRBV4-3	TRBJ1-4	TRBD1	few	TGCGCCAGCAGCCAAGAGGTTTGGACAGGGGGTGAAAAACTGTTTTTT	CASSQEVWTGGEKLFF
TRBV28	TRBJ2-1	TRBD1	few	TGTGCCAGCATATCACAGGGGGCGTCCTACAATGAGCAGTTCTTC	CASISQGASYNEQFF
TRBV5-1	TRBJ2-1	.	.	TGCGCCAGCAGCTTAGGGACTTACTACAATGAGCAGTTCTTC	CASSLGTYYNEQFF
TRBV20-1	TRBJ1-5	.	.	TGCAGTGCTAGAGGGGGGCCGGAGAATCAGCCCCAGCATTTT	CSARGGPENQPQHF
TRBV6-2/TRBV6-3	TRBJ2-2	.	few	TGTGCCAGCAGTTACCCCGCCGCGGAGCTGTTTTTT	CASSYPAAELFF
TRBV7-2	TRBJ2-1	.	.	TGTGCCAGCAGCTCCCAGGGGCCCCACTCCTACAATGAGCAGTTCTTC	CASSSQGPHSYNEQFF
TRBV7-2	TRBJ1-5	.	.	TGTGCCAGCAGCTTAGCACAGACCCAGCCCCAGCATTTT	CASSLAQTQPQHF
TRBV18	TRBJ2-3	TRBD2	.	TGTGCCAGCTCACCACAGCGGGGATCCGAAGATACGCAGTATTTT	CASSPQRGSEDTQYF
TRBV4-2	TRBJ2-1	TRBD1	.	TGTGCCAGCAGCCAACCTGGACAGGGTTTCGGGCGAAATGAGCAGTTCTTC	CASSQPGQGFGRNEQFF
TRBV28	TRBJ2-1	TRBD1	.	TGTGCCAGCAAACCCGGGACAGTTAGCTACAATGAGCAGTTCTTC	CASKPGTVSYNEQFF
TRBV12-3/TRBV12-4	TRBJ2-2	.	few	TGTGCCAGCAGTCTGGGAGGGGGCAACACCGGGGAGCTGTTTTTT	CASSLGGGNTGELFF
TRBV9	TRBJ1-1	.	few	TGTGCCAGCAGCGTAGTCTATCGCCGGTTTCGCACTGAAGCTTTCTTT	CASSVVYRRFRTEAFF
TRBV6-2/TRBV6-3	TRBJ1-5	.	.	TGTGCCAGCAGTTACGAAGCCATGGGCAATCAGCCCCAGCATTTT	CASSYEAMGNQPQHF
TRBV6-1	TRBJ2-3	.	few	TGTGCCAGCAAGGGTTGGGGGCCTGGTGATACGCAGTATTTT	CASKGWGPGDTQYF
TRBV4-1	TRBJ2-1	.	few	TGCGCCAGCAGCCAAGTCCCTCCGTGGAGCTCCTACAATGAGCAGTTCTTC	CASSQVPPWSSYNEQFF
TRBV11-2	TRBJ2-5	.	once	TGTGCCAGCAGCTTCGTCCAAGAGACCCAGTACTTC	CASSFVQETQYF
TRBV7-6	TRBJ2-1	TRBD2	.	TGTGCCAGCAGCTTAACCCACGGGACTAGCGGACAACCGGGGGAGCAGTTCTTC	CASSLTHGTSGQPGEQFF
TRBV7-6	TRBJ2-5	.	few	TGTGCCAGCAGCCGTTCGAGCCAAGAGACCCAGTACTTC	CASSRSSQETQYF
TRBV7-9	TRBJ2-1	TRBD2	few	TGTGCCAGCAGCTTTACTAGCGGGGGGGCCCGCAATGAGCAGTTCTTC	CASSFTSGGARNEQFF
TRBV10-3	TRBJ1-2	.	few	TGTGCCATCATAGCTGGACCGGGACACCTTAACTATGGCTACACCTTC	CAIIAGPGHLNYGYTF
TRBV5-1	TRBJ2-3	.	few	TGCGCCAGCAGCTTGGACGGGCAGACAGATACGCAGTATTTT	CASSLDGQTDTQYF
TRBV5-4	TRBJ2-3	TRBD2	.	TGTGCCAGCAGCTTGGCTGGACTAGGGGCCACAGATACGCAGTATTTT	CASSLAGLGATDTQYF
TRBV24-1	TRBJ2-1	TRBD2	.	TGTGCCACCAGTGATCCCAACGGGGGGGTAAATGAGCAGTTCTTC	CATSDPNGGVNEQFF
TRBV7-9	TRBJ1-2	.	few	TGTGCCAGCAGCTTACCGGACTTAGGGTATGGCTACACCTTC	CASSLPDLGYGYTF